This TCR beta chain was recorded in a study of T cell changes during pregnancy in multiple sclerosis (dated by TCRdb to about 2019). About the study as a whole: In women with multiple sclerosis, the researchers looked at how the T cell repertoire shifted as pregnancy progressed.

The library relied on the immunoSEQ multiplex PCR assay. Drawn from immuneACCESS, this table holds only the in-frame rearrangements with V and J called that TCRdb kept. Clones are partly lost; checked studies trace under half to an unresolved V gene and leave the rest unexplained. The sample table shows about 46,000 clones, and 92% are seen once. The ten largest clones represent less than 2.5% of the sample. Details on this clone: Its antigen remains unidentified. Within one base of it there is no much larger clone, and no base qualities were kept.

V is cut by 4 bases and J by 9 bases, and the space between the germline ends is 18 bases. The CDR3, from cysteine to phenylalanine, totals 14 residues. The only DNA kept is the CDR3, 42 bases in frame from the first base. In the germline V gene, CDR1 corresponds to ENHRY and CDR2 to SYGVKD. This sequence originates from a female donor with multiple sclerosis, enrolled in a pregnancy study. The sequenced sample was peripheral blood, obtained in the third trimester of pregnancy. The V gene is TRBV10-3 and the J gene is TRBJ2-5; no confident D gene assignment can be made. The bases are TGTGCCATCAGTGCGAGTCTCGACAAGGTTCCCCAGTACTTC. This yields the protein CAISASLDKVPQYF.